Presented here are 30 T cell receptor beta chains from one specimen sequenced in a study of T cell changes during pregnancy in multiple sclerosis. Here immunoSEQ multiplex PCR was the method, and the copy in TCRdb shows in-frame clones only, minus some. Of some 89,000 clones in the sample, approximately 94% were seen once. Here the sequenced sample was peripheral blood, taken in the third trimester of pregnancy. The receptor source for this set is a female donor with multiple sclerosis, enrolled in a pregnancy study.

The V gene is TRBV6-5, the J gene TRBJ1-1; 7 bases line up with TRBD1. From germline, CDR1 is MNHEY and CDR2 SVGAGI. The CDR3 runs to 11 residues. Unmatched junction bases numbered 8, after V lost 8 bases and J lost 11 bases. CDR3: CASRQGSSAFF. Here the CDR3 DNA reads TGTGCCAGCCGACAGGGTTCTTCTGCTTTCTTT.

V and J are TRBV2 and TRBJ1-4, with 7 nucleotides matching TRBD1. V trimming: 6 bases; J trimming: 4 bases; junction bases outside the gene matches: 5. CDR3 length: 14 residues. Germline CDR1 and CDR2: SNHLY and FYNNEI. The CDR3 region is CASSPGTDNEKLFF. Here the CDR3 DNA reads TGTGCCAGCAGCCCCGGGACAGATAATGAAAAACTGTTTTTT.

The rearrangement joins TRBV7-9 to TRBJ1-3; D unclear. CDR3 length equals 18 residues. V lost 6 bases and J 0 bases, leaving 21 bases between the germline ends. Germline V gives CDR1 SEHNR, CDR2 FQNEAQ (reference sequence). DNA of the CDR3: TGTGCCAGCAGTCTAAAACCTGGCGAGGGAAGCTCTGGAAACACCATATATTTT. This encodes CASSLKPGEGSSGNTIYF.

This clone was observed once. This chain joins TRBV5-1 and TRBJ1-5; 7 bases are shared with TRBD1. Germline lookup yields CDR1 SGHRS and CDR2 YFSETQ. The V and J ends lost 0 bases and 3 bases, in that order; junction bases with no gene match: 3. The CDR3 sequence is 15 residues long. CDR3: CASSLGTGVNQPQHF. The CDR3 DNA sequence: TGCGCCAGCAGCTTGGGGACAGGTGTCAATCAGCCCCAGCATTTT. Full variable domain (remainder filled in from reference TRBV5-1 and TRBJ1-5): KAGVTQTPRYLIKTRGQQVTLSCSPISGHRSVSWYQQTPGQGLQFLFEYFSETQRNKGNFPGRFSGRQFSNSRSEMNVSTLELGDSALYLCASSLGTGVNQPQHFGDGTRLSIL.

This chain joins TRBV11-2 and TRBJ1-2; 9 bases agree with TRBD1. This CDR3 has 17 residues. Trimming at V came to 5 bases and at J to 0 bases, leaving 10 bases not matched to a gene. Germline V CDR1 and CDR2: SGHAT, FQNNGV. In DNA, the CDR3 is TGTGCCAGCAGCAGTCTAACAGGGGGCAGATCTAACTATGGCTACACCTTC. Its protein is CASSSLTGGRSNYGYTF.

CDR3 bases: TGTGCCAGCAGTTACGGAGGGGCACCTAATGAAAAACTGTTTTTT. Translating it yields CASSYGGAPNEKLFF. This rearrangement joins TRBV6-5 to TRBJ1-4; tentatively, D is TRBD1 (5 bases). V lost 2 bases, J lost 3 bases, and 10 bases lay in between. Germline lookup yields CDR1 MNHEY and CDR2 SVGAGI. The CDR3 extends over 15 amino acids.

J is TRBJ2-7 and V is TRBV6-1; 8 bases align to TRBD1. Germline V CDR1 and CDR2: MNHNS, SASEGT. Losses at the gene ends were 3 bases for V and 2 bases for J; bases not matched to a gene: 3. The CDR3 spans 14 residues. The CDR3 region is CASSEDREAYEQYF. The CDR3 coding sequence is TGTGCCAGCAGTGAGGACAGGGAAGCCTACGAGCAGTACTTC.

V is TRBV4-1 and J is TRBJ1-5, with TRBD1 as a possible D gene (6 bases). V shed 1 base and J shed 7 bases, with 8 bases lying between them. CDR1 and CDR2 (germline): MGHRA, YSYEKL. CDR3 length: 13 residues. The CDR3 DNA reads TGCGCCAGCAGCCAAGTAGGGGGACAGCCCCAGCATTTT. Translation gives CASSQVGGQPQHF.

As concerns this clone: A junction boundary mismatches the germline segment, possibly from a read error. The gene calls are TRBV6-1 and TRBJ2-1, with 8 bases that match TRBD1. Germline values: CDR1 MNHNS, CDR2 SASEGT. The CDR3 consists of 16 residues. This chain's CDR3 is CASREGRQGPLGEQFF. The DNA of the CDR3 is TGTGCCAGCAGGGAAGGAAGACAGGGGCCCCTCGGGGAGCAGTTCTTC.

CDR3 nucleotide sequence: TGTGCCAGCAGCCCAGCAGGGTACGAGCAGTACTTC. Translation gives CASSPAGYEQYF. This chain connects TRBV7-2 to TRBJ2-7; TRBD1 is a possible D gene (5 bases). CDR3 length equals 12 residues. Trimming left V 5 bases short and J 4 bases short, with 9 bases between. The germline gives CDR1 SGHTA, CDR2 FQGNSA.

The V gene is TRBV11-2, the J gene TRBJ1-1, with D perhaps matching TRBD1 (5 bases). The CDR3 loop spans 13 amino acids. V lost 10 bases to trimming and J lost 1 base, with 13 bases between them. Germline V gene lookup returns CDR1 SGHAT and CDR2 FQNNGV. The CDR3 DNA reads TGTGCCACCATTTGGGGCCCGAACACTGAAGCTTTCTTT. This gives the protein CATIWGPNTEAFF. The full variable domain, in which reference TRBV11-2 and TRBJ1-1 provide the parts outside the CDR3, is EAGVAQSPRYKIIEKRQSVAFWCNPISGHATLYWYQQILGQGPKLLIQFQNNGVVDDSQLPKDRFSAERLKGVDSTLKIQPAKLEDSAVYLCATIWGPNTEAFFGQGTRLTVV.

The V call is TRBV6-1, the J call TRBJ2-7; the D gene is possibly TRBD2 (5 bases). The CDR3 is 11 amino acids. In germline, CDR1 is MNHNS, CDR2 SASEGT. Trimming removed 10 bases from V and 11 bases from J, with 18 bases in between. The CDR3 loop reads CATEGGPLKYF. CDR3 nucleotides: TGTGCCACTGAGGGTGGTCCGTTGAAGTACTTC.

This clone was recorded only once. V usage is TRBV6-5 and J usage is TRBJ2-7; 8 positions agree with TRBD1. Germline values: CDR1 MNHEY, CDR2 SVGAGI. V shed 4 bases and J 0 bases; nucleotides not matched to a gene: 5. The CDR3 spans 15 residues. Here the CDR3 reads CASSWTGISSYEQYF. The CDR3 coding sequence is TGTGCCAGCAGTTGGACAGGGATAAGCTCCTACGAGCAGTACTTC.

The chain joins TRBV5-1 to TRBJ2-7; the match to TRBD1 covers 8 bases. V lost 4 bases to trimming and J lost 5 bases; unmatched junction nucleotides: 8. Germline V gene lookup returns CDR1 SGHRS and CDR2 YFSETQ. The CDR3 covers 14 residues. This chain's CDR3 is CASSPWTGLDEQYF. The CDR3 bases are TGCGCCAGCAGCCCGTGGACAGGGCTCGACGAGCAGTACTTC.

The chain employs TRBV29-1 and TRBJ2-3, with TRBD2 matching over 13 bases. Unmatched junction bases numbered 15, after V lost 7 bases and J lost 8 bases. CDR3 length equals 16 residues. CDR1 is SQVTM and CDR2 is ANQGSEA in the germline V gene. CDR3 amino acids: CSGTKLAGGRTRTQYF. DNA of the CDR3: TGCAGCGGGACCAAACTAGCGGGGGGGCGGACACGTACGCAGTATTTT.

J is TRBJ1-5 and V is TRBV6-4; D gene unclear. This CDR3 has 13 residues. CDR1 MRHNA and CDR2 SNTAGT come from the germline V gene. V was cut by 4 bases and J by 4 bases, with 8 bases left in between. CDR3 DNA: TGTGCCAGCAGTGTTGAACGGAATCAGCCCCAGCATTTT. This sequence encodes CASSVERNQPQHF.

This chain connects TRBV6-1 to TRBJ1-5; possibly TRBD1 for D (6 bases). V lost 7 bases, J lost 6 bases, and 19 bases lay in between. The CDR3 is 15 residues long. The germline V gene has CDR1 MNHNS and CDR2 SASEGT. For the CDR3, the DNA is TGTGCCAGCAACGGAGGGGGGGGGAACGGTCAGCCCCAGCATTTT. Protein: CASNGGGGNGQPQHF.

The rearrangement links TRBV6-1 to TRBJ2-7; 8 bases fit TRBD2. There are 15 residues in the CDR3. Trimming at V came to 3 bases and at J to 2 bases, leaving 6 bases not matched to a gene. Germline V gene sequence: CDR1 MNHNS, CDR2 SASEGT. This CDR3 is CASSDPRGGTYEQYF. The CDR3 region has the DNA TGTGCCAGCAGTGACCCCCGGGGGGGCACCTACGAGCAGTACTTC.

The chain uses TRBV29-1 and TRBJ2-3; D is ambiguous. The CDR3 is made up of 11 amino acids. The germline gives CDR1 SQVTM, CDR2 ANQGSEA. V was trimmed by 6 bases and J by 3 bases, leaving 7 bases between them. CDR3 residues: CSVAGTDTQYF. DNA of the CDR3: TGCAGCGTGGCAGGAACAGATACGCAGTATTTT.

This chain uses TRBV6-1 with TRBJ2-1; 10 bases line up with TRBD2. The CDR3 loop spans 13 amino acids. In germline, CDR1 is MNHNS, CDR2 SASEGT. V was clipped by 1 base and J by 16 bases; unmatched bases: 7. The CDR3, as DNA: TGTGCCAGCAGTGAAGTTAGCGGGGGGAGCTGTTTCTTC. Translation gives CASSEVSGGSCFF.

The chain joins TRBV19 to TRBJ1-2, with D possibly matching TRBD1 (5 bases). The CDR3 loop spans 13 amino acids. Trimming took 3 bases from V and 5 from J, leaving 10 bases between them. The germline V gene encodes CDR1 LNHDA and CDR2 SQIVND (reference sequence). The CDR3 reads CASSIQGGYGYTF. CDR3 nucleotide sequence: TGTGCCAGTAGTATTCAGGGAGGGTATGGCTACACCTTC.

The chain combines TRBV11-2 with TRBJ1-1, with TRBD1 identical over 8 bases. Per the germline V gene, CDR1 is SGHAT and CDR2 is FQNNGV. The CDR3 is 15 amino acids. J lost 4 bases, V lost 4 bases, and 8 bases had no gene match. The CDR3 sequence: CASSSGQGGSTEAFF. CDR3 DNA: TGTGCCAGCAGCTCCGGACAGGGAGGTAGCACTGAAGCTTTCTTT.

The V and J genes are TRBV5-8 and TRBJ2-7, with D hard to call. Per germline, CDR1 SGHTS and CDR2 YDEGEE. V shed 0 bases and J shed 4 bases, with 8 bases lying between them. The CDR3 extends over 13 amino acids. CDR3 coding DNA: TGTGCCAGCAGCTTGGTGTCCGTTTACGAGCAGTACTTC. This sequence encodes CASSLVSVYEQYF.

This clone turned up a few times. The chain couples TRBV19 to TRBJ1-5; D gene unclear. The ends were cut back, 5 bases at V and 6 bases at J, with 14 bases in the middle. Germline V gene sequence: CDR1 LNHDA, CDR2 SQIVND (reference sequence). This CDR3 is built from 14 residues. The DNA for the CDR3 is TGTGCCAGTAGTGTCTCGGGAGTGGGTCAGCCCCAGCATTTT. Protein: CASSVSGVGQPQHF.

The V and J genes are TRBV19 and TRBJ1-6; D call uncertain. The germline V gene has CDR1 LNHDA and CDR2 SQIVND (reference sequence). CDR3 length: 14 amino acids. The ends were cut back, 3 bases at V and 6 bases at J, with 9 bases in the middle. In DNA form, the CDR3 reads TGTGCCAGTAGTATTGGTCACTTTAATTCACCCCTCCACTTT. Protein product: CASSIGHFNSPLHF.

The chain couples TRBV19 to TRBJ2-3; 10 bases line up with TRBD1. CDR1 LNHDA and CDR2 SQIVND come from the germline V gene (reference sequence). The CDR3 runs to 16 residues. J was trimmed by 5 bases and V by 3 bases; bases with no gene match: 8. The CDR3 DNA sequence: TGTGCCAGTAGTATTCAAAGGGGGACAGGGGAAGATACGCAGTATTTT. Encoded protein: CASSIQRGTGEDTQYF. The variable domain in full, completed from reference TRBV19 and TRBJ2-3, reads DGGITQSPKYLFRKEGQNVTLSCEQNLNHDAMYWYRQDPGQGLRLIYYSQIVNDFQKGDIAEGYSVSREKKESFPLTVTSAQKNPTAFYLCASSIQRGTGEDTQYFGPGTRLTVL.

V gene TRBV5-1 combines with J gene TRBJ2-7; 7 nucleotides align to TRBD1. The germline V gene encodes CDR1 SGHRS and CDR2 YFSETQ. There are 13 residues in the CDR3. V dropped 3 bases and J dropped 2; count of bases not matched to a gene: 2. The chain's CDR3 is CASSSTGTYEQYF. The CDR3 bases are TGCGCCAGCAGCTCGACAGGGACCTACGAGCAGTACTTC.

The gene calls are TRBV7-3 and TRBJ2-2, with D maybe TRBD1 (5 bases). Germline V lookup: CDR1 SGHTA, CDR2 FQGTGA. V was cut by 4 bases and J by 10 bases, with 10 bases left in between. The CDR3 contains 12 residues. DNA of the CDR3: TGTGCCAGCAGCTCTCAGGGTCAGGAGCTGTTTTTT. Translating gives CASSSQGQELFF.

The rearrangement joins TRBV6-5 to TRBJ2-2; D is possibly TRBD2 (6 bases). Trimming removed 4 bases at V and 6 bases at J, with 15 bases between. Germline-derived CDR1 and CDR2 are MNHEY and SVGAGI. The CDR3 runs 15 residues. The CDR3 is CASSSGTVGPGELFF. The DNA for the CDR3 is TGTGCCAGCAGTTCGGGGACTGTTGGTCCCGGGGAGCTGTTTTTT.

The chain couples TRBV7-9 to TRBJ1-3, with D tentatively TRBD1 (6 bases). The CDR3 spans 17 residues. CDR1 and CDR2 (germline): SEHNR, FQNEAQ (reference sequence). V was pared by 1 base and J by 0 bases, with 13 bases between. DNA for the CDR3: TGTGCCAGCAGCTTAGGAGTCGGACAGAGCTCTGGAAACACCATATATTTT. This gives the protein CASSLGVGQSSGNTIYF. The variable domain in full, with the rest retrieved from reference TRBV7-9 and TRBJ1-3, is DTGVSQNPRHKITKRGQNVTFRCDPISEHNRLYWYRQTLGQGPEFLTYFQNEAQLEKSRLLSDRFSAERPKGSFSTLEIQRTEQGDSAMYLCASSLGVGQSSGNTIYFGEGSWLTVV.